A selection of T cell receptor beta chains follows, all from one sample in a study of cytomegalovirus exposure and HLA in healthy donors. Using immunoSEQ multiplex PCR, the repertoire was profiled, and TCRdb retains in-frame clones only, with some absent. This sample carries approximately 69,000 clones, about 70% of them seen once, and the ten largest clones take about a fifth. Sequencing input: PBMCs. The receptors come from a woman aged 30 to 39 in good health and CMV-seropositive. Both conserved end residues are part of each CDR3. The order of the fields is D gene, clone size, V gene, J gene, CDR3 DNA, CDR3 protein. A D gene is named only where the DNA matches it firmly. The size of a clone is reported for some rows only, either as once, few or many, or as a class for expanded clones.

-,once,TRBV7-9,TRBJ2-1,TGTGCCAGCAGCTTAGAGGCGGGCACATCCTACAATGAGCAGTTCTTC,CASSLEAGTSYNEQFF
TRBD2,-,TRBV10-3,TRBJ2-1,TGTGCCATCAGTGAGCCTACCACTAGCGGTGGCAATGAGCAGTTCTTC,CAISEPTTSGGNEQFF
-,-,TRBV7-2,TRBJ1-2,TGTGCCAGCAGCTTAGCCACAGCTGTAACTAACTATGGCTACACCTTC,CASSLATAVTNYGYTF
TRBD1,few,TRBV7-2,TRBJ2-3,TGTGCCAGCAGCTTAACTCGGGACAGGGGAGATACGCAGTATTTT,CASSLTRDRGDTQYF
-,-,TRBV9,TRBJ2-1,TGTGCCAGCAGCGTAGAGGGAGGCACCTACAATGAGCAGTTCTTC,CASSVEGGTYNEQFF
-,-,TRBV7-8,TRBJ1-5,TGTGCCAGCAGCCCACAGGCTAATCAGCCCCAGCATTTT,CASSPQANQPQHF
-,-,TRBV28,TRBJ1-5,TGTGCCAGCGAGGGTGGGTTTCAGCCCCAGCATTTT,CASEGGFQPQHF
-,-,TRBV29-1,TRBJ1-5,TGCAGCGTTGGAGGAGCTGGAGGCAATCAGCCCCAGCATTTT,CSVGGAGGNQPQHF
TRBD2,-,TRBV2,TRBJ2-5,TGTGCCAGTATGGGACTAGCGGGAGTGGCCCAGTACTTC,CASMGLAGVAQYF
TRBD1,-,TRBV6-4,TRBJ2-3,TGTGCCAGCAGCCTGACAGGGATTAGCACAGATACGCAGTATTTT,CASSLTGISTDTQYF
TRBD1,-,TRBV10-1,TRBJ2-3,TGCGCCAGCAGCGAGGGGACAGGGGGACCAGATACGCAGTATTTT,CASSEGTGGPDTQYF
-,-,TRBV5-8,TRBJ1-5,TGTGCCAGCAGCTCGTTCAGGGCGACGAGTCAGCCCCAGCATTTT,CASSSFRATSQPQHF
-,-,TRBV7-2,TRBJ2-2,TGTGCCAGCAGCTTGGGAGACAGGAGGACCGGGGAGCTGTTTTTT,CASSLGDRRTGELFF
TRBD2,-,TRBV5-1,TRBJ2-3,TGCGCCAGCAGCCCGAGACTAGCGGGAGGGATAACAGATACGCAGTATTTT,CASSPRLAGGITDTQYF
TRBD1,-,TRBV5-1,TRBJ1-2,TGCGCCAGCAGCTTGGGACAGGGAGAAGGCTACACCTTC,CASSLGQGEGYTF
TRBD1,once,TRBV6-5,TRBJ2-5,TGTGCCAGCAGGATGACAGGGCAAGAGACCCAGTACTTC,CASRMTGQETQYF
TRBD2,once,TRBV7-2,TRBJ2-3,TGTGCCAGCAGCTGGGGAGGGAGCGGGAGCGATACGCAGTATTTT,CASSWGGSGSDTQYF
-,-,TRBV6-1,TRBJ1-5,TGTGCCAGCAGTGAAAGGGGAGGCCATAGCAATCAGCCCCAGCATTTT,CASSERGGHSNQPQHF
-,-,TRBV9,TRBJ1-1,TGTGCCAGCAGCGCCGGACAGAAGAACACTGAAGCTTTCTTT,CASSAGQKNTEAFF
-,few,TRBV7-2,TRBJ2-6,TGTGCCAGCAGCCCGGCAGGCCCAAGCTCTGGGGCCAACGTCCTGACTTTC,CASSPAGPSSGANVLTF
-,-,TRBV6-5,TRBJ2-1,TGTGCCAGCAGTTACAGGGAGTTCTACAATGAGCAGTTCTTC,CASSYREFYNEQFF
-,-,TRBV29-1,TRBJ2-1,TGCAGCGTTGAAAGGGGCTACAATGAGCAGTTCTTC,CSVERGYNEQFF
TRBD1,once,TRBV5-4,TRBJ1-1,TGTGCCAGCAGCCGCACAGGGGCCATGGAAGCTTTCTTT,CASSRTGAMEAFF
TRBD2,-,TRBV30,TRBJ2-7,TGTGCCTGGAGCTACCGGACTAGCGGGAGTGGGAGCGAGCAGTACTTC,CAWSYRTSGSGSEQYF
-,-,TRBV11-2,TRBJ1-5,TGTGCCAGCAGCCCCCAGAGCAATCAGCCCCAGCATTTT,CASSPQSNQPQHF
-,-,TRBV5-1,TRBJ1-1,TGCGCCAGCAGCCCGGGACATTTGAACACTGAAGCTTTCTTT,CASSPGHLNTEAFF
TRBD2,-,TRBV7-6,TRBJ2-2,TGTGCCAGCAGCTCCGGACTAGCGACGAACACCGGGGAGCTGTTTTTT,CASSSGLATNTGELFF
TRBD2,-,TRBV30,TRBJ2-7,TGTGCCTGGAGTGTTAGCGGGAGGGGCCCCCATGGGAGATTAGAGCAGTACTTC,CAWSVSGRGPHGRLEQYF
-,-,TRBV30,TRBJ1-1,TGTGCCTGGAGAGGCATGAGGGATACTGAAGCTTTCTTT,CAWRGMRDTEAFF
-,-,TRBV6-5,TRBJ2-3,TGTGCCAGCAGTTACTCCGAGGGTCGTTCGGATACGCAGTATTTT,CASSYSEGRSDTQYF
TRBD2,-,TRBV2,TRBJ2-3,TGTGCCAGCCTGGATACTAGCGGAACAGATACGCAGTATTTT,CASLDTSGTDTQYF
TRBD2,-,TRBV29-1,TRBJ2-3,TGCAGCGTTGAAGGTATCCGGCTAGCGGCCTCCGACACAGATACGCAGTATTTT,CSVEGIRLAASDTDTQYF
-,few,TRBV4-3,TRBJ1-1,TGCGCCAGCAGCCAAGAACCGGGGATCACTGAAGCTTTCTTT,CASSQEPGITEAFF
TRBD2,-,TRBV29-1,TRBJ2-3,TGCAGCGTTGTCTTCGGGACTAGCGGGACCACAGATACGCAGTATTTT,CSVVFGTSGTTDTQYF
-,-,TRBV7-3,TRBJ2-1,TGTGCCAGCAGCTTTAATAGTGAGCAGTTCTTC,CASSFNSEQFF
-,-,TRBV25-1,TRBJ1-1,TGTGCCAGCAGTGGGTATGGGTCAGGCACTGAAGCTTTCTTT,CASSGYGSGTEAFF
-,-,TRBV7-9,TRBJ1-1,TGTGCCAGCAGACAAGATTTTAGAGGCACTGAAGCTTTCTTT,CASRQDFRGTEAFF
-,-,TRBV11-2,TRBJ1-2,TGTGCCAGCAGCGTAATATCTAACTATGGCTACACCTTC,CASSVISNYGYTF
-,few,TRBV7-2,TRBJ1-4,TGTGCCAGCAGCACAGTGGGGCTTAAGGGAAAACTGTTTTTT,CASSTVGLKGKLFF
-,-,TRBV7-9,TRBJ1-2,TGTGCCAGCAGCTTAGCCGACTATGGCTACACCTTC,CASSLADYGYTF
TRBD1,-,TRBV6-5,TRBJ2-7,TGTGCCAGCACCCGAGGACAGGGGGCTTACGAGCAGTACTTC,CASTRGQGAYEQYF
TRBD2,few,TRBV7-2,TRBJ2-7,TGTGCCAGCAGTCAGAATAGCGGGACCTACGAGCAGTACTTC,CASSQNSGTYEQYF
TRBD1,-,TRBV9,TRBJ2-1,TGTGCCAGCAGCGTATTAGGGACAGGGGAGGCCAATGAGCAGTTCTTC,CASSVLGTGEANEQFF
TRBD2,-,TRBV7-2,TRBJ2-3,TGTGCCAGCAGCGGGGGGACTAGCGGGAGGGGGAATACGCAGTATTTT,CASSGGTSGRGNTQYF
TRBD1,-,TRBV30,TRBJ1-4,TGTGCCTGGAGGGCAAAGACAGGGGTGGGTGAAAAACTGTTTTTT,CAWRAKTGVGEKLFF
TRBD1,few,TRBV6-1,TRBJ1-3,TGTGCCCGCTTTACAGGGGGTGGAAACACCATATATTTT,CARFTGGGNTIYF
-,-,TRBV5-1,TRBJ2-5,TGCGCCAGCAGCTTGGAAGGGAGGGGGTACCAAGAGACCCAGTACTTC,CASSLEGRGYQETQYF
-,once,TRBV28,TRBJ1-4,TGTGCCAGCAGTTTATCCGGTGAAAAACTGTTTTTT,CASSLSGEKLFF
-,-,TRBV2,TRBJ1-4,TGTGCCAGCAGGTCAAGGGAGGGTAATGAAAAACTGTTTTTT,CASRSREGNEKLFF
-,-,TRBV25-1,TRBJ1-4,TGTGCCAGCAGTACCAGGACAGCAACTAATGAAAAACTGTTTTTT,CASSTRTATNEKLFF
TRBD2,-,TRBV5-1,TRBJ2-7,TGCGCCAGCAGCTTGACCGCGGGAGGCTACGAGCAGTACTTC,CASSLTAGGYEQYF
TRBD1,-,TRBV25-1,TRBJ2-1,TGTGCCAGCAGTGAACGGACAGGGTTTGGGATAACCGGTGAGCAGTTCTTC,CASSERTGFGITGEQFF
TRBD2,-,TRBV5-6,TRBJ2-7,TGTGCCAGCAGCTTGTCCCTAGCGGGAGACATATACGAGCAGTACTTC,CASSLSLAGDIYEQYF
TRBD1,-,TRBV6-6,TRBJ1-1,TGTGCCAGCAGTCCGGACAGGGCCTGGACTGAAGCTTTCTTT,CASSPDRAWTEAFF
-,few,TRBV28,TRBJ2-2,TGTGCCAGCAATATCGGGAGTTGGAACACCGGGGAGCTGTTTTTT,CASNIGSWNTGELFF
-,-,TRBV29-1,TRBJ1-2,TGCAGCGTTGAATTATATGGCTACACCTTC,CSVELYGYTF
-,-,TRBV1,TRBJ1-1,TGCACCAGCAGTCAATCAGTGAACACTGAAGCTTTCTTT,CTSSQSVNTEAFF